Given below is one T cell receptor (beta chain) in context. It lacks a known antigen. Base qualities were left out, and no much larger clone turns up one base away. The CDR3 measures 17 amino acids from cysteine to phenylalanine. Only CDR3 DNA is held: 51 bases, read in frame from base 1. The germline V gene provides CDR1 KGHDR and CDR2 SFDVKD. For this chain, trimming is 7 bases at the V end and 5 bases at the J end, and the number of junction bases without a gene match is 9. A second Seattle source provided samples from volunteer blood donors who had recovered from COVID-19. Collaborating institutions collected whole blood in K2EDTA tubes following their own protocols. For TCRbeta analysis, collaborators shipped samples in one of three forms: frozen whole blood, isolated PBMCs, or DNA extracted from either of those sample types. The data originate from a study of blood T cell repertoires in COVID-19 (dated by TCRdb to 2018 to 2020). Regarding the research as a whole: Samples from collaborators originated in the United States, Italy and Spain and spanned both the acute and convalescent phases of COVID-19. Where available, HLA class I and class II types were taken from metadata supplied by the sample provider and were not determined by assay-based typing. The repertoires were released in a freely available public database intended as a resource for research on the immune response to SARS-CoV-2. The sample metadata nearly always contained a de-identified subject ID, COVID-19 status, age in years and sex. The dataset comprised deeply sampled blood TCRbeta repertoires from subjects exposed to, actively infected with, or recovered from COVID-19. The prospective study material was composed of cDNA or gDNA derived from T cells, B-cell-depleted T cells, or PBMCs. The samples were drawn from two sources: the first 160 participants of the ongoing ImmuneRACE study, and fewer than 1,500 subjects contributed by 6 global collaborators. What the work shows at the level of the full study, not this receptor alone: The amount of clinical and demographic metadata varied by source and participant and was provided uncurated.

TCRbeta CDR3 regions were amplified from genomic DNA by means of the immunoSEQ Assay, a bias-controlled multiplex PCR. From the authors' description of their analysis: The number of nucleated cells in each sample was estimated from the amplification of reference gene primers within the assay. To quantify the absolute abundance of each unique TCRbeta CDR3 rearrangement, sequence reads were collapsed and filtered. For each sample, productive Simpson clonality was calculated as the square root of Simpson's diversity index over productive rearrangements. Not all clones reach the TCRdb copy of this immuneACCESS table, which keeps in-frame sequences only. Checked studies attribute under half of the gap to unresolved V genes and leave the rest unexplained. That table gives V, J and clone size, and the DNA gave D and trimming. The sample table contains about 92,000 clones; only one count was recorded for 60% to 85% of them. Approximately 8.2% of the sample is held by the ten biggest clonotypes.

This sequence was found in a man aged 45-65 years who had recovered from COVID-19. The chain is made from TRBV24-1 and TRBJ2-2, and 13 bases in between align with TRBD2. The sample taken for sequencing was peripheral blood. The DNA reads TGTGCCACCAGCGAACTAGCGGGAGGGCTTTCGACCGGGGAGCTGTTTTTT. This yields the protein CATSELAGGLSTGELFF.